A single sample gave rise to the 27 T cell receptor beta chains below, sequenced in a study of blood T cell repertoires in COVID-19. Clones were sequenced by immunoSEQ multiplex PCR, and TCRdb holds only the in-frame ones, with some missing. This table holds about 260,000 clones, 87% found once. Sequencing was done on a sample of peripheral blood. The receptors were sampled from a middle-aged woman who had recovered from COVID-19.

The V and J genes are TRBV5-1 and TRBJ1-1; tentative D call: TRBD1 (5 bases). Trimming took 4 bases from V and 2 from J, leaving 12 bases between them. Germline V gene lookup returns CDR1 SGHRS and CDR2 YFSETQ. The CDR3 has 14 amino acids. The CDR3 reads CASSPSTDNTEAFF. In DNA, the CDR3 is TGCGCCAGCAGCCCCTCGACAGATAACACTGAAGCTTTCTTT.

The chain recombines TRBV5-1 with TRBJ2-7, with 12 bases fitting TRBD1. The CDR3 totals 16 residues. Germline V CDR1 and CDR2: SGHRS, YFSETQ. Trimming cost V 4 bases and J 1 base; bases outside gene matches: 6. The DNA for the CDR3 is TGCGCCAGCAGCCCGCCGGGACAGGGGGCTTCCTACGAGCAGTACTTC. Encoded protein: CASSPPGQGASYEQYF.

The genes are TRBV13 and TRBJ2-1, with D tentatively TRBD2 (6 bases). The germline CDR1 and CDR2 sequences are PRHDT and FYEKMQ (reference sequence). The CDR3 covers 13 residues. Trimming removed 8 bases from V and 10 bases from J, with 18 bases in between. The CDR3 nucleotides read TGTGCCAGCGGGTGGGGAGGAAATAACGAGCAGTTCTTC. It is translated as CASGWGGNNEQFF.

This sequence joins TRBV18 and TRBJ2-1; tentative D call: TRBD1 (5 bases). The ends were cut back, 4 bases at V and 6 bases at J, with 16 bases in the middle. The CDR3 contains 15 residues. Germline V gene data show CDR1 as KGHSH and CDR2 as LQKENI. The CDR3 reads CASSQTRVIVNEQFF. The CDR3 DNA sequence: TGTGCCAGCTCACAAACCAGGGTGATTGTCAATGAGCAGTTCTTC.

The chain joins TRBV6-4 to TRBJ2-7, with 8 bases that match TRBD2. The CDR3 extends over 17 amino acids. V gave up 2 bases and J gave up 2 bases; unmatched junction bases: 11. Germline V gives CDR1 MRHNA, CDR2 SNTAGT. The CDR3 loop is CASSDGKERGSTYEQYF. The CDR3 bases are TGTGCCAGCAGTGACGGTAAAGAGCGGGGGAGCACCTACGAGCAGTACTTC.

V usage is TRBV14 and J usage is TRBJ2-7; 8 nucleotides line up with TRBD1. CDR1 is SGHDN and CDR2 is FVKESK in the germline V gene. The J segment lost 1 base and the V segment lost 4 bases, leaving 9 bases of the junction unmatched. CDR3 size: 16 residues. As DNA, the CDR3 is TGTGCCAGCAGCCCTCGGACAGGGACTTTTTCCTACGAGCAGTACTTC. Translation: CASSPRTGTFSYEQYF.

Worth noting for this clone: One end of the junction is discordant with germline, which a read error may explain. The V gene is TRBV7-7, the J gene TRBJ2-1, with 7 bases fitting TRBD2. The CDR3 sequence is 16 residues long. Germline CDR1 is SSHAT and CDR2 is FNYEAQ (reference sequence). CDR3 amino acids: CASSFGAGASYNEQFF. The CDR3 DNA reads TGTGCTAGCAGCTTTGGGGCGGGAGCAAGTTACAATGAGCAGTTCTTC.

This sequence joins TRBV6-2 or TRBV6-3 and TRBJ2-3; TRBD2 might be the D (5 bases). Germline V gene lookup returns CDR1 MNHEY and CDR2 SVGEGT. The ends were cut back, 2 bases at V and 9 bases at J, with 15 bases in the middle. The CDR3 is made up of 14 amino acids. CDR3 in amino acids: CASSYGNPPGTQYF. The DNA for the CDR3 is TGTGCCAGCAGTTACGGGAACCCCCCGGGGACGCAGTATTTT.

The CDR3 DNA reads as TGTGCCAGCAGCTTAGATTACGGAGTACACACCGGGGAGCTGTTTTTT. This encodes CASSLDYGVHTGELFF. V and J are TRBV11-3 and TRBJ2-2; D not resolved. Germline V gives CDR1 SGHNT, CDR2 YENEEA. The V and J ends lost 0 bases and 3 bases respectively, with 11 bases between them. CDR3 length: 16 residues. Looking up the rest from reference TRBV11-3 and TRBJ2-2 gives the full variable domain: EAGVVQSPRYKIIEKKQPVAFWCNPISGHNTLYWYLQNLGQGPELLIRYENEEAVDDSQLPKDRFSAERLKGVDSTLKIQPAELGDSAVYLCASSLDYGVHTGELFFGEGSRLTVL.

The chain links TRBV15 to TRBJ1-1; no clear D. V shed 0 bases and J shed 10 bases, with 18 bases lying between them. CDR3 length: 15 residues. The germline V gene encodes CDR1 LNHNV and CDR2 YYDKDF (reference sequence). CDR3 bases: TGTGCCACCAGCAGAGATTCGGCAGGCGGGGTGCGAGCTTTCTTT. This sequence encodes CATSRDSAGGVRAFF.

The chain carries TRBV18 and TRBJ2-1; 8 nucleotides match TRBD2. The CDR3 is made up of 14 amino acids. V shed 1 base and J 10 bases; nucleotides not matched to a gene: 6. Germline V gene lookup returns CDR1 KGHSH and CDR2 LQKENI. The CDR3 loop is CASSPLPGGLEQFF. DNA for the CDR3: TGTGCCAGCTCACCACTCCCGGGGGGGCTAGAGCAGTTCTTC.

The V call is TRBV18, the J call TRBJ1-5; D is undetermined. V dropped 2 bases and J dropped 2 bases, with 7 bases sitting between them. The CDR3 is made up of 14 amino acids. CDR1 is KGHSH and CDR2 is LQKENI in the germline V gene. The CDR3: CASSPIGGNQPQHF. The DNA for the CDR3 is TGTGCCAGCTCACCAATCGGGGGCAATCAGCCCCAGCATTTT. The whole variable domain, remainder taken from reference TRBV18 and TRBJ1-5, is NAGVMQNPRHLVRRRGQEARLRCSPMKGHSHVYWYRQLPEEGLKFMVYLQKENIIDESGMPKERFSAEFPKEGPSILRIQQVVRGDSAAYFCASSPIGGNQPQHFGDGTRLSIL.

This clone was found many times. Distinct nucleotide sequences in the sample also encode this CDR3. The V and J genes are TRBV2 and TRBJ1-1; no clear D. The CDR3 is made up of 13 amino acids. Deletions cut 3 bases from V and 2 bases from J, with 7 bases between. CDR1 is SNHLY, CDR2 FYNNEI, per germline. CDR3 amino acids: CASSDEGNTEAFF. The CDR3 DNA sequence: TGTGCCAGCAGTGATGAGGGCAACACTGAAGCTTTCTTT.

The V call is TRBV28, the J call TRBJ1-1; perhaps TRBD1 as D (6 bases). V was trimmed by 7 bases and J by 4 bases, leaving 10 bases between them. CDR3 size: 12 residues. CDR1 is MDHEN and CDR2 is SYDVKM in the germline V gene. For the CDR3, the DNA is TGTGCCAGCACCATACAGGGCACTGAAGCTTTCTTT. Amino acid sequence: CASTIQGTEAFF.

The CDR3 coding sequence is TGCGCCAGCAGCCAAGATCCCCGGACAGCCCGAGGGGAAAAACTGTTTTTT. It is translated as CASSQDPRTARGEKLFF. J is TRBJ1-4 and V is TRBV4-3, with a weak D call TRBD1 (6 bases). The germline V gene encodes CDR1 LGHNA and CDR2 YSLEER. The V gene lost 0 bases and the J gene lost 8 bases, with 19 bases spanning the gap. CDR3 size: 17 residues.

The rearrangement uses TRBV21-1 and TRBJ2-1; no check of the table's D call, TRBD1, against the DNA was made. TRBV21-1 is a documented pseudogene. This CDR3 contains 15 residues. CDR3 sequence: CASSNRTGQHNEQFF. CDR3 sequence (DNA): TGTGCCAGCAGCAATAGGACAGGGCAGCACAATGAGCAGTTCTTC.

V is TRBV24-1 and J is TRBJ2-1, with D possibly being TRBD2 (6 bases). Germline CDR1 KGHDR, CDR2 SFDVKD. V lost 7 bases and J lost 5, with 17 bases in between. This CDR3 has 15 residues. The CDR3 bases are TGTGCCACCAGCGAGGCGGGGTCGTATGACAATGAGCAGTTCTTC. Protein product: CATSEAGSYDNEQFF.

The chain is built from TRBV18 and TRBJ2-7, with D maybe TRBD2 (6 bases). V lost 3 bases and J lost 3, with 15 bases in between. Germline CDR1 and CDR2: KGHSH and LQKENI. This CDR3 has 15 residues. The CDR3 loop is CASSPPGGPVYEQYF. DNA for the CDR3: TGTGCCAGCTCACCCCCCGGAGGGCCGGTCTACGAGCAGTACTTC.

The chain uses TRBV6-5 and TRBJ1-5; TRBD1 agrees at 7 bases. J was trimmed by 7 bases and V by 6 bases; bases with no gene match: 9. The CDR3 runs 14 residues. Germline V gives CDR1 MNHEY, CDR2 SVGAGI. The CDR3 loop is CASRSKTGFQPQHF. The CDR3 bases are TGTGCCAGCAGGAGTAAGACAGGGTTCCAGCCCCAGCATTTT.

The DNA of the CDR3 is TGCGCCAGCAGGGTTCGGGACAGTCTCCACGAGCAGTACTTC. As protein: CASRVRDSLHEQYF. The chain joins TRBV5-1 to TRBJ2-7; 7 bases agree with TRBD1. The CDR3 has 14 residues. With V trimmed by 5 bases and J by 5 bases, 10 bases remained unmatched. CDR1 is SGHRS, CDR2 YFSETQ, per germline.

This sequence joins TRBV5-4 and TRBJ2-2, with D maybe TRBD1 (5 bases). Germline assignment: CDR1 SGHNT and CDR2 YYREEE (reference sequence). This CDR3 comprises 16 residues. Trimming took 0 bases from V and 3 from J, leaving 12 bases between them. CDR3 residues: CASSLAPGRDTGELFF. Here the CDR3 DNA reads TGTGCCAGCAGCTTGGCACCGGGCAGGGACACCGGGGAGCTGTTTTTT. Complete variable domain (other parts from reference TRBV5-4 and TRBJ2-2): ETGVTQSPTHLIKTRGQQVTLRCSSQSGHNTVSWYQQALGQGPQFIFQYYREEENGRGNFPPRFSGLQFPNYSSELNVNALELDDSALYLCASSLAPGRDTGELFFGEGSRLTVL.

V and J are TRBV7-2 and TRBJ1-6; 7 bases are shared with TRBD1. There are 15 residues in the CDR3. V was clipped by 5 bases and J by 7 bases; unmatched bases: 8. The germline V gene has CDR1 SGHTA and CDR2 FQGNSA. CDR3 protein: CASSLLGTANSPLHF. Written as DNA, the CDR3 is TGTGCCAGCAGCCTACTGGGGACAGCCAATTCACCCCTCCACTTT.

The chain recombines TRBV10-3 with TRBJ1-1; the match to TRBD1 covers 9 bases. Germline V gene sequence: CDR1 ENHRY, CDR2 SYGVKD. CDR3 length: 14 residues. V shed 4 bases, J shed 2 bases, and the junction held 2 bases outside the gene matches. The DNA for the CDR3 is TGTGCCATCAGTGGGGGACAGGGAAACACTGAAGCTTTCTTT. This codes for CAISGGQGNTEAFF.

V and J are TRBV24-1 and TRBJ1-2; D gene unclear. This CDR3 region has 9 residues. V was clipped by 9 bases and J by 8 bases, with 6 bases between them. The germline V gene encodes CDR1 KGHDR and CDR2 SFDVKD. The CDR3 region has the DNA TGTGCCACCTCGAGGGGCTACACCTTC. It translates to CATSRGYTF.

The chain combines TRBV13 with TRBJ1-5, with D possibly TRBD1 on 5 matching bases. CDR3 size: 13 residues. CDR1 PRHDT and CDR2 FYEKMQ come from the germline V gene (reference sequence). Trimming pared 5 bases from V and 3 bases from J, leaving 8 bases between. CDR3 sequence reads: CASSADNNQPQHF. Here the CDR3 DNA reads TGTGCCAGCAGCGCGGACAACAATCAGCCCCAGCATTTT. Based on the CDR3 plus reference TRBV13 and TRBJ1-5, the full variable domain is AAGVIQSPRHLIKEKRETATLKCYPIPRHDTVYWYQQGPGQDPQFLISFYEKMQSDKGSIPDRFSAQQFSDYHSELNMSSLELGDSALYFCASSADNNQPQHFGDGTRLSIL.

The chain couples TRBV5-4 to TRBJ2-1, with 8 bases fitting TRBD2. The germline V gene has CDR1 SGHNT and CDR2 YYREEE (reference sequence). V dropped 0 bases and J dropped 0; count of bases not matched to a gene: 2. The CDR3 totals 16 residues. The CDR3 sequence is CASSLAGGSSYNEQFF. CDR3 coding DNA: TGTGCCAGCAGCTTGGCGGGAGGGAGCTCCTACAATGAGCAGTTCTTC.

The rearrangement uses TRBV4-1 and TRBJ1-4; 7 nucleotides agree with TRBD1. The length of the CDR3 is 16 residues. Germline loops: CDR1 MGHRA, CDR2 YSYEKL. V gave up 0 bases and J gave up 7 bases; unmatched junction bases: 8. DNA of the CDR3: TGCGCCAGCAGCCAAGACCCCTCACGACAGGGTGAAAAACTGTTTTTT. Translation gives CASSQDPSRQGEKLFF.